The 31 T cell receptor beta chains given below trace back to one sample, sequenced in a study of OX40 agonist ivuxolimab in advanced cancers. Clones were sequenced by immunoSEQ multiplex PCR, and TCRdb holds only the in-frame ones, with some missing. The table lists about 55,000 clones, approximately 80% of them singletons. This specimen consisted of CD4+ or CD8+ T cells sorted from blood, obtained in a trial of the OX40 agonist ivuxolimab. The receptors stem from an adult with an advanced solid tumor such as melanoma, head and neck, liver or kidney cancer.

The chain recombines TRBV28 with TRBJ2-3; TRBD2 aligns across 7 bases. Germline V gene lookup returns CDR1 MDHEN and CDR2 SYDVKM. V gave up 0 bases and J gave up 2 bases; unmatched junction bases: 11. The CDR3 totals 18 residues. The CDR3 protein is CASSLWGRGGTTTDTQYF. The CDR3 nucleotides are TGTGCCAGCAGTTTATGGGGGAGGGGCGGGACTACCACAGATACGCAGTATTTT.

The gene calls are TRBV6-1 and TRBJ2-1; tentatively, D is TRBD2 (6 bases). Trimming removed 5 bases from V and 13 bases from J, with 12 bases in between. This CDR3 has 11 residues. Germline V gives CDR1 MNHNS, CDR2 SASEGT. CDR3 sequence (DNA): TGTGCCAGCAGTTACCTAGCGCGTCAGTTCTTC. Protein: CASSYLARQFF.

The CDR3 nucleotides read TGCGCCAGCAGCCCATCGGCCTCGGAAGCAGGGGAAAAACTGTTTTTT. The encoded protein is CASSPSASEAGEKLFF. The V and J genes are TRBV5-1 and TRBJ1-4; tentative D call: TRBD1 (5 bases). The germline CDR1 and CDR2 sequences are SGHRS and YFSETQ. The CDR3 runs 16 residues. The V end lost 4 bases, the J end lost 8 bases, and 21 bases lay between the germline ends.

The V gene is TRBV11-2, the J gene TRBJ2-7, with 10 bases lining up with TRBD2. V shed 5 bases and J 3 bases; nucleotides not matched to a gene: 7. Per the germline V gene, CDR1 is SGHAT and CDR2 is FQNNGV. The CDR3 covers 15 residues. DNA for the CDR3: TGTGCCAGCAGCCTCCATCTAGCGGGAGACTACGAGCAGTACTTC. Translating gives CASSLHLAGDYEQYF.

This rearrangement joins TRBV7-9 to TRBJ1-1; D uncertain. Germline lookup yields CDR1 SEHNR and CDR2 FQNEAQ (reference sequence). The V and J ends lost 5 bases and 0 bases respectively, with 13 bases between them. The CDR3 has 15 residues. Here the CDR3 reads CASSPKTGLNTEAFF. CDR3 in DNA: TGTGCCAGCAGCCCGAAGACGGGATTGAACACTGAAGCTTTCTTT.

V and J are TRBV14 and TRBJ2-2, with D possibly TRBD2 on 6 matching bases. This CDR3 spans 16 amino acids. V was shortened by 2 bases and J by 0 bases, with 10 bases between the two germline ends. Germline V gene data show CDR1 as SGHDN and CDR2 as FVKESK. CDR3 region: CASSQRGNANTGELFF. The CDR3 nucleotides are TGTGCCAGCAGCCAACGGGGGAACGCGAACACCGGGGAGCTGTTTTTT.

The V call is TRBV7-2, the J call TRBJ1-1; no definite D call. V lost 4 bases to trimming and J lost 4 bases, with 10 bases between them. The CDR3 length is 13 residues. Per germline, CDR1 SGHTA and CDR2 FQGNSA. The CDR3, as DNA: TGTGCCAGCAGCTCAAGGGTGGGCACTGAAGCTTTCTTT. Encoded protein: CASSSRVGTEAFF.

The V call is TRBV7-6, the J call TRBJ2-7, with D possibly being TRBD2 (5 bases). V gave up 1 base and J gave up 3 bases, with 7 bases separating them. CDR3 length: 13 amino acids. Germline-derived CDR1 and CDR2 are SGHVS and FNYEAQ. The CDR3 spells CASSLGRSYEQYF. DNA of the CDR3: TGTGCCAGCAGCTTAGGGAGGAGCTACGAGCAGTACTTC.

The rearrangement joins TRBV14 to TRBJ2-6; 11 nucleotides agree with TRBD1. The germline CDR1 and CDR2 sequences are SGHDN and FVKESK. CDR3 size: 19 residues. With V trimmed by 0 bases and J by 3 bases, 7 bases remained unmatched. CDR3 sequence reads: CASSQDLGQGALGANVLTF. Here the CDR3 DNA reads TGTGCCAGCAGCCAAGATCTAGGACAGGGGGCGCTTGGGGCCAACGTCCTGACTTTC.

The CDR3 DNA reads as TGTGCCAGCAGCTTAGAGCCGTCAGAGAAACTGTTTTTT. This sequence encodes CASSLEPSEKLFF. The genes are TRBV7-2 and TRBJ1-4, with no clear D. Trimming shortened V by 1 base and J by 11 bases, and 11 bases separated the two germline ends. CDR3 length: 13 residues. Germline CDR1 and CDR2: SGHTA and FQGNSA.

This chain joins TRBV9 and TRBJ2-3; the D is unclear. Germline CDR1 is SGDLS and CDR2 is YYNGEE. CDR3 length: 12 amino acids. V lost 0 bases and J lost 7, with 6 bases in between. CDR3 sequence: CASSVGDHTQYF. The CDR3 DNA sequence: TGTGCCAGCAGCGTAGGCGACCATACGCAGTATTTT. The entire variable domain, with the rest obtained from reference TRBV9 and TRBJ2-3, is as follows: DSGVTQTPKHLITATGQRVTLRCSPRSGDLSVYWYQQSLDQGLQFLIQYYNGEERAKGNILERFSAQQFPDLHSELNLSSLELGDSALYFCASSVGDHTQYFGPGTRLTVL.

The J gene is TRBJ2-7, the V gene TRBV27; D possibly corresponds to TRBD1 (7 bases). This CDR3 has 16 residues. Trimming stripped 3 bases from V and 3 bases from J, with 18 bases between. Per germline, CDR1 MNHEY and CDR2 SMNVEV (reference sequence). Written as DNA, the CDR3 is TGTGCCAGCAGTTTCAAACCAGGGGGGAAAGTCTACGAGCAGTACTTC. Amino acids: CASSFKPGGKVYEQYF.

The chain joins TRBV9 to TRBJ2-2, with 12 bases lining up with TRBD1. After removal of 0 bases from V and 6 bases from J, the junction contained 9 bases not matched to a gene. Germline CDR1 and CDR2: SGDLS and YYNGEE. The CDR3 has 18 residues. CDR3 amino acids: CASSVVLAGTGGSGELFF. CDR3 in DNA: TGTGCCAGCAGCGTAGTACTCGCCGGGACAGGGGGCTCCGGGGAGCTGTTTTTT.

CDR3 sequence: CASSDSESYTEAFF. The CDR3 DNA is TGTGCCAGCAGCGACTCTGAATCGTACACTGAAGCTTTCTTT. This chain links TRBV2 with TRBJ1-1; D remains unclear. Germline V gene data show CDR1 as SNHLY and CDR2 as FYNNEI. This CDR3 is 14 amino acids long. V was clipped by 6 bases and J by 3 bases, with 14 bases between them.

The chain is built from TRBV21-1 and TRBJ2-1; the table's D call, TRBD1, has no DNA check behind it. TRBV21-1 is a recognized pseudogene. This CDR3 region has 14 residues. The CDR3 sequence is CASSPRQGAGEQFF. The CDR3 bases are TGTGCCAGCAGCCCTCGACAGGGGGCAGGAGAGCAGTTCTTC.

The rearrangement links TRBV6-5 to TRBJ1-5; 7 bases are shared with TRBD1. This CDR3 region has 13 residues. With V trimmed by 5 bases and J by 9 bases, 7 bases remained unmatched. Germline V gene sequence: CDR1 MNHEY, CDR2 SVGAGI. CDR3 protein: CASSVTGRGPQHF. DNA for the CDR3: TGTGCCAGCAGTGTGACAGGGAGAGGGCCCCAGCATTTT.

This sequence joins TRBV6-5 and TRBJ1-2; D gene ambiguous. Trimming shortened V by 5 bases and J by 6 bases, and 13 bases separated the two germline ends. This CDR3 has 13 residues. Germline V gene data show CDR1 as MNHEY and CDR2 as SVGAGI. The CDR3 reads CASSQRGGNGYTF. The CDR3 DNA is TGTGCCAGCAGTCAACGGGGAGGGAATGGCTACACCTTC.

This chain connects TRBV9 to TRBJ1-1; D is possibly TRBD1 (5 bases). Trimming took 3 bases from V and 4 from J, leaving 19 bases between them. CDR1 and CDR2 (germline): SGDLS, YYNGEE. This CDR3 has 16 amino acids. The CDR3 spells CASSASPGGVPTEAFF. CDR3 nucleotides: TGTGCCAGCAGCGCTTCTCCCGGGGGGGTACCCACTGAAGCTTTCTTT.

J is TRBJ2-7 and V is TRBV18, with 11 bases identical to TRBD1. Looked up from germline, CDR1 is KGHSH and CDR2 is LQKENI. The CDR3 contains 15 residues. After removal of 4 bases from V and 4 bases from J, the junction contained 6 bases not matched to a gene. CDR3 residues: CASSRPGQGEYEQYF. As DNA, the CDR3 is TGTGCCAGCTCACGACCGGGACAGGGGGAGTACGAGCAGTACTTC.

This clone was observed a handful of times. The gene calls are TRBV5-1 and TRBJ2-3, with D maybe TRBD2 (5 bases). The germline V gene encodes CDR1 SGHRS and CDR2 YFSETQ. Trimming cost V 0 bases and J 4 bases, with 6 bases left between them. This CDR3 is 13 amino acids long. In DNA, the CDR3 is TGCGCCAGCAGCTTGGAGAGGGCAGATACGCAGTATTTT. Translating it yields CASSLERADTQYF.

This clone was detected only once. The chain couples TRBV28 to TRBJ2-2; D is unclear. V shed 6 bases and J shed 0 bases, with 14 bases lying between them. Germline CDR1 MDHEN, CDR2 SYDVKM. The CDR3 runs 16 residues. CDR3 sequence reads: CASRSFEKANTGELFF. Here the CDR3 DNA reads TGTGCCAGCAGGTCGTTCGAGAAGGCGAACACCGGGGAGCTGTTTTTT.

V gene TRBV5-5 combines with J gene TRBJ1-2; 10 positions agree with TRBD1. CDR1 and CDR2 from the germline V gene are SGHKS and YYEKEE (reference sequence). The CDR3 spans 16 residues. With V trimmed by 2 bases and J by 4 bases, 8 bases remained unmatched. The CDR3: CASSFQDRGFVYGYTF. The CDR3 DNA reads TGTGCCAGCAGCTTCCAGGACAGGGGGTTTGTCTATGGCTACACCTTC.

The chain combines TRBV27 with TRBJ1-1; tentatively, D is TRBD1 (5 bases). The CDR3 sequence is 12 residues long. Between the trimmed V and J ends, which lost 4 bases and 12 bases, there was a span of 15 bases. CDR1 is MNHEY, CDR2 SMNVEV, per germline (reference sequence). CDR3 coding DNA: TGTGCCAGCAGTTCGACAGTGGGGGAATCTTTCTTT. It yields the protein CASSSTVGESFF.

As for this clone: Since the CDR3 does not end with the conserved phenylalanine or tryptophan, this likely comes from a read error. It is unclear where the CDR3 begins or ends on the DNA, so no DNA is shown, and the CDR3 is as TCRdb lists it. This sequence joins TRBV12-5 and TRBJ1-2; TRBD1, the table's D call, was not compared with the DNA. Germline V CDR1 and CDR2: LGHNT, FRNRAP. With termini counted, the CDR3 has 13 amino acids. This chain's CDR3 is CASGDWPLQGKTY.

This sequence joins TRBV7-2 and TRBJ2-1, with D tentatively TRBD1 (6 bases). V lost 3 bases to trimming and J lost 3 bases, with 9 bases between them. Germline V gives CDR1 SGHTA, CDR2 FQGNSA. CDR3 length: 14 residues. The CDR3 loop is CASSFTGFYNEQFF. Written as DNA, the CDR3 is TGTGCCAGCAGCTTTACAGGGTTCTACAATGAGCAGTTCTTC.

The rearrangement links TRBV5-1 to TRBJ2-2, with TRBD2 matching 9 bases. The CDR3 consists of 15 residues. The junction had 6 bases not matched to a gene; V was cut back by 4 bases and J by 5 bases. From germline, CDR1 is SGHRS and CDR2 YFSETQ. The CDR3 sequence is CASSVRLADTGELFF. The DNA of the CDR3 is TGCGCCAGCAGCGTCCGACTAGCGGATACCGGGGAGCTGTTTTTT.

This clone showed up just a few times. This rearrangement joins TRBV18 to TRBJ1-5; 7 bases map to TRBD1. Per the germline V gene, CDR1 is KGHSH and CDR2 is LQKENI. The CDR3 length is 15 residues. V was clipped by 6 bases and J by 4 bases; unmatched bases: 9. Here the CDR3 DNA reads TGTGCCAGCTCGACCGGGACAGTGACTAATCAGCCCCAGCATTTT. As protein: CASSTGTVTNQPQHF.

The rearrangement uses TRBV18 and TRBJ1-1, with TRBD1 matching 11 bases. CDR1 and CDR2 from the germline V gene are KGHSH and LQKENI. V lost 3 bases to trimming and J lost 4 bases; unmatched junction nucleotides: 13. The CDR3 has 18 amino acids. Here the CDR3 reads CASSPTLMGQGGTTEAFF. Here the CDR3 DNA reads TGTGCCAGCTCACCGACTCTTATGGGACAGGGGGGAACCACTGAAGCTTTCTTT.

This sequence joins TRBV7-2 and TRBJ2-6; D unclear. From germline, CDR1 is SGHTA and CDR2 FQGNSA. Trimming stripped 0 bases from V and 2 bases from J, with 5 bases between. The CDR3 loop spans 15 amino acids. The CDR3 reads CASSLALAGANVLTF. CDR3 nucleotide sequence: TGTGCCAGCAGCTTAGCGTTGGCTGGGGCCAACGTCCTGACTTTC.

This chain joins TRBV15 and TRBJ2-4, with 8 bases that match TRBD1. The CDR3 length is 14 residues. V lost 7 bases, J lost 8 bases, and 10 bases stayed unmatched. Germline CDR1 reads LNHNV; CDR2 reads YYDKDF (reference sequence). The CDR3 loop is CATNSDRGGDIQYF. The CDR3 bases are TGTGCCACCAACTCCGACAGGGGTGGAGACATTCAGTACTTC.

This clone turned up a few times. The chain links TRBV18 to TRBJ1-1; D not certain. CDR3 length: 14 residues. V was clipped by 0 bases and J by 1 base, with 6 bases between them. Germline V gene lookup returns CDR1 KGHSH and CDR2 LQKENI. The CDR3 nucleotides are TGTGCCAGCTCACCACCGGCCGGGAACACTGAAGCTTTCTTT. Its protein product is CASSPPAGNTEAFF. Full variable domain (outside the CDR3, taken from reference TRBV18 and TRBJ1-1): NAGVMQNPRHLVRRRGQEARLRCSPMKGHSHVYWYRQLPEEGLKFMVYLQKENIIDESGMPKERFSAEFPKEGPSILRIQQVVRGDSAAYFCASSPPAGNTEAFFGQGTRLTVV.